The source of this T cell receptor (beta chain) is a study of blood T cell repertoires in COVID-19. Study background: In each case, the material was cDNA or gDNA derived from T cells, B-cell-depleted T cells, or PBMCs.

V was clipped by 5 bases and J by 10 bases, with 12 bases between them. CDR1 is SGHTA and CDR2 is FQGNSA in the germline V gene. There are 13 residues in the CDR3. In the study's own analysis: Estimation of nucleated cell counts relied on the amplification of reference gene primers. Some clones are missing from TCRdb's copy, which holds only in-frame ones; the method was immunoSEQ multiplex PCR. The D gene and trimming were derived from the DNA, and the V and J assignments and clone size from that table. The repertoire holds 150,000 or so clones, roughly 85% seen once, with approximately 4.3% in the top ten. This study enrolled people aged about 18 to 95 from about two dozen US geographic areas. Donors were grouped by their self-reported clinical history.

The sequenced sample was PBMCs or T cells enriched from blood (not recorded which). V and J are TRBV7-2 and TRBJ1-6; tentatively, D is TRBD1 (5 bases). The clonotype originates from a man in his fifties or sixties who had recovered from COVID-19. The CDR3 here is CASSPIQVSPLHF. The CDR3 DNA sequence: TGTGCCAGCAGCCCGATACAGGTGTCACCCCTCCACTTT.